Shown below are 5 T cell receptor beta chains from a single sample sequenced in a study of T cell changes during pregnancy in multiple sclerosis. TCRdb keeps only in-frame clones here, not all; method: immunoSEQ multiplex PCR. The sample holds roughly 87,000 clones, about 90% seen once. Sample: PBMCs, taken in the first trimester of pregnancy. The receptors originated from a female donor in good health, serving as a control in a pregnancy study. Some clones in this sample may be carry-over from other donors' samples.

The V call is TRBV2, the J call TRBJ1-4, with D unclear. Trimming shortened V by 7 bases and J by 6 bases, and 12 bases separated the two germline ends. CDR1 and CDR2 (germline): SNHLY, FYNNEI. This CDR3 has 13 residues. In DNA form, the CDR3 reads TGTGCCAGCACCCGTGAGGAATATGAAAAACTGTTTTTT. It codes for CASTREEYEKLFF.

V gene TRBV18 combines with J gene TRBJ1-4; the D gene is possibly TRBD1 (5 bases). The CDR3 is 14 residues long. Between the trimmed V and J ends, which lost 8 bases and 3 bases, there was a span of 13 bases. The germline V gene encodes CDR1 KGHSH and CDR2 LQKENI. CDR3: CASQRGLANEKLFF. Written as DNA, the CDR3 is TGTGCCAGCCAAAGGGGATTGGCTAATGAAAAACTGTTTTTT.

The genes are TRBV11-3 and TRBJ2-1, with TRBD2 identical over 11 bases. The CDR3 length is 14 residues. Germline-derived CDR1 and CDR2 are SGHNT and YENEEA. The V and J ends lost 5 bases and 8 bases, in that order; junction bases with no gene match: 5. The chain's CDR3 is CASSLLAGGDEQFF. Here the CDR3 DNA reads TGTGCCAGCAGCCTCCTAGCGGGGGGCGATGAGCAGTTCTTC.

The chain is built from TRBV9 and TRBJ2-1, with 8 bases fitting TRBD2. Per the germline V gene, CDR1 is SGDLS and CDR2 is YYNGEE. The CDR3 is made up of 15 amino acids. The junction had 4 bases not matched to a gene; V was cut back by 2 bases and J by 3 bases. CDR3: CASSVGREDYNEQFF. The CDR3 DNA is TGTGCCAGCAGCGTGGGGCGGGAGGACTACAATGAGCAGTTCTTC. Together with reference TRBV9 and TRBJ2-1, the CDR3 gives the full variable domain: DSGVTQTPKHLITATGQRVTLRCSPRSGDLSVYWYQQSLDQGLQFLIQYYNGEERAKGNILERFSAQQFPDLHSELNLSSLELGDSALYFCASSVGREDYNEQFFGPGTRLTVL.

This sequence joins TRBV18 and TRBJ1-6; the D gene is possibly TRBD1 (6 bases). The V end lost 3 bases, the J end lost 8 bases, and 11 bases lay between the germline ends. This CDR3 is built from 14 residues. In germline, CDR1 is KGHSH, CDR2 LQKENI. CDR3 region: CASSPLDRDSPLHF. The DNA of the CDR3 is TGTGCCAGCTCACCTCTGGACAGAGATTCACCCCTCCACTTT.